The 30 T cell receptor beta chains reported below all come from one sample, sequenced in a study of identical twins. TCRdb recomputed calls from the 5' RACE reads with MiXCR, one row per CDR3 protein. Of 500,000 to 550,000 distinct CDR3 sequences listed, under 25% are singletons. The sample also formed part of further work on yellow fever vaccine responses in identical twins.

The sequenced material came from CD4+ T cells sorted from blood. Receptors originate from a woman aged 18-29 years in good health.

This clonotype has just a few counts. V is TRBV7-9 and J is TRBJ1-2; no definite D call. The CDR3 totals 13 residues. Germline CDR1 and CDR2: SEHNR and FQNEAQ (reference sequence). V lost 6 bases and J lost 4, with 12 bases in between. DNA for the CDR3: TGTGCCAGCAGAGGGTCCGTCGGCTATGGCTACACCTTC. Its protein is CASRGSVGYGYTF.

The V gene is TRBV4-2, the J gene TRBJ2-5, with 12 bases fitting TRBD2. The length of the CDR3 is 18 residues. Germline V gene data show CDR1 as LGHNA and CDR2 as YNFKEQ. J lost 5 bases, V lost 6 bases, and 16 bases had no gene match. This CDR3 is CASSRGQASGGESETQYF. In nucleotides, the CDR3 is TGTGCCAGCAGTCGCGGGCAGGCTAGCGGGGGGGAATCGGAGACCCAGTACTTC.

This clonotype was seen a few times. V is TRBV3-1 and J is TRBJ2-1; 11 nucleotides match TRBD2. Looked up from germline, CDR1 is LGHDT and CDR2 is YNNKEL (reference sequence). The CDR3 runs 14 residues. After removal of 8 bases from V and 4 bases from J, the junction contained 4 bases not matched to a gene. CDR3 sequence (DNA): TGTGCCAGCGGTACTAGCGGGGGATACAATGAGCAGTTCTTC. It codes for CASGTSGGYNEQFF.

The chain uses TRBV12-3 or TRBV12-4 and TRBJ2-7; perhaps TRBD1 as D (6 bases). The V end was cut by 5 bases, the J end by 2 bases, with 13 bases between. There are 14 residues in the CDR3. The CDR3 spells CASSGQHNPYEQYF. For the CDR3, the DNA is TGTGCCAGCAGTGGACAGCATAACCCCTACGAGCAGTACTTC.

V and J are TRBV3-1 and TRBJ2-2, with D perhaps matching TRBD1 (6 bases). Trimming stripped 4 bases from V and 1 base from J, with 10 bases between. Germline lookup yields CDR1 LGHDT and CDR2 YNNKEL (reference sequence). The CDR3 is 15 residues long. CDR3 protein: CASSLWTVNTGELFF. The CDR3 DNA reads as TGTGCCAGCAGCCTCTGGACAGTGAACACCGGGGAGCTGTTTTTT.

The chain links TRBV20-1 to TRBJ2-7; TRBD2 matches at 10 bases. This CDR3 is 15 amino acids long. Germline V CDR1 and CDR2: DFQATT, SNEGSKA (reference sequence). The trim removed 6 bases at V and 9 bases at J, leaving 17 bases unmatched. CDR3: CSALKLAGLLSGQYF. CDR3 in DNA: TGCAGTGCCTTAAAACTAGCGGGGCTCCTAAGTGGGCAGTACTTC.

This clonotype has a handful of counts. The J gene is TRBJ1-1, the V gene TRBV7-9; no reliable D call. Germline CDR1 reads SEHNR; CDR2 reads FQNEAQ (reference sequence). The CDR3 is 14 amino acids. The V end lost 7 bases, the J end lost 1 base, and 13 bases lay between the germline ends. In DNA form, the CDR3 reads TGTGCCAGCAAGATAAAAAAAAGGAACACTGAAGCTTTCTTT. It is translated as CASKIKKRNTEAFF.

DNA for the CDR3: TGCAGCGCCCAGGACAGTAACACTGAAGCTTTCTTT. Translating it yields CSAQDSNTEAFF. The rearrangement joins TRBV29-1 to TRBJ1-1, with D perhaps TRBD1 (6 bases). Germline loops: CDR1 SQVTM, CDR2 ANQGSEA. The CDR3 is made up of 12 amino acids. Trimming took off 7 bases at V and 2 bases at J, with 11 bases between the two ends.

DNA of the CDR3: TGTGCCATCAGCCTCGGACAGGGTGGAGAGCAGTACTTC. It is translated as CAISLGQGGEQYF. The chain combines TRBV10-3 with TRBJ2-7, with 8 nucleotides matching TRBD1. The CDR3 loop spans 13 amino acids. The germline V gene encodes CDR1 ENHRY and CDR2 SYGVKD. V shed 6 bases, J shed 7 bases, and the junction held 8 bases outside the gene matches.

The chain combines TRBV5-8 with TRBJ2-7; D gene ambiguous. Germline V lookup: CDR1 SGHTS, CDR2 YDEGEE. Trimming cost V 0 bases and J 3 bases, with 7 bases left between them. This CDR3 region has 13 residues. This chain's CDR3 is CASSLGLLYEQYV. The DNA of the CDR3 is TGTGCCAGCAGCTTGGGCCTCCTCTACGAGCAGTACGTC.

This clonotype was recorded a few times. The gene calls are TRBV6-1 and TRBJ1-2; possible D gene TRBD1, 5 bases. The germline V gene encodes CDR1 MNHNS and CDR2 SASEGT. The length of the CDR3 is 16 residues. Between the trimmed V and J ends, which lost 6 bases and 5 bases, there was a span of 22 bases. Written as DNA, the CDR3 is TGTGCCAGCAGCCCCGGGCGGTTCGACAGCCGGTATGGCTACACCTTC. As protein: CASSPGRFDSRYGYTF.

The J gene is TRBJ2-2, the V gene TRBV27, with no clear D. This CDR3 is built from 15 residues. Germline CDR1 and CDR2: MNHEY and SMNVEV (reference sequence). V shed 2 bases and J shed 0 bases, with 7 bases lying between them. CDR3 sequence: CASSLLGTNTGELFF. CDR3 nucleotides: TGTGCCAGCAGTTTACTAGGAACGAACACCGGGGAGCTGTTTTTT.

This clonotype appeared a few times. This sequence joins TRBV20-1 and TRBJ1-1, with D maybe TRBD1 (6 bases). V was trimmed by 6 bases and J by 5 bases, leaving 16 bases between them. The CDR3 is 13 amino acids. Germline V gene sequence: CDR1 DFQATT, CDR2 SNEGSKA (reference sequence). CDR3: CSASRGVGTEAFF. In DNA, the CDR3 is TGCAGTGCGAGCAGGGGAGTAGGGACTGAAGCTTTCTTT.

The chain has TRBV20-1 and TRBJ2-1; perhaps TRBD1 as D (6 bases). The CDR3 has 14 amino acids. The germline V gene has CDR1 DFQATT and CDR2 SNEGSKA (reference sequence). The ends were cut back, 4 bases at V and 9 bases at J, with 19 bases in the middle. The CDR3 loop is CSAKGTPNPGEQFF. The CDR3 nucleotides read TGCAGTGCTAAAGGGACACCCAACCCCGGTGAGCAGTTCTTC.

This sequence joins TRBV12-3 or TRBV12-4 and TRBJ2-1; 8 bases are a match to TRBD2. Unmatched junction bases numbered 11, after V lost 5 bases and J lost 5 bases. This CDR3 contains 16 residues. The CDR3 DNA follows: TGTGCCAGCAGTCTTGGGCCGGGACTAGAGGACAATGAGCAGTTCTTC. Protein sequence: CASSLGPGLEDNEQFF.

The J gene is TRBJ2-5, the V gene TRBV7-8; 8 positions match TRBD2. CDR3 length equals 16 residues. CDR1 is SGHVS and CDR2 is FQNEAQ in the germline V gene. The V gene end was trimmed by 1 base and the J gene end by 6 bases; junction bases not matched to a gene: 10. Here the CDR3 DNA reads TGTGCCAGCAGCTTAGGGTCGGGGGGGCCGGGAAAGACCCAGTACTTC. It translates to CASSLGSGGPGKTQYF.

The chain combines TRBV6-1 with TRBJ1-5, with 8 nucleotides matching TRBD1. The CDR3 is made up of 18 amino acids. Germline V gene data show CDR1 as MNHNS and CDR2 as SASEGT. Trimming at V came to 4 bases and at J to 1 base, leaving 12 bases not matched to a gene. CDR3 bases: TGTGCCAGCAGTGGACGAACAGGGGGGTCCACCAGCAATCAGCCCCAGCATTTT. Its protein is CASSGRTGGSTSNQPQHF.

CDR3 loop: CSARQDSGQYF. CDR3 DNA: TGCAGTGCTAGACAAGACTCTGGGCAGTACTTC. J is TRBJ2-7 and V is TRBV20-1; unclear D gene. V shed 2 bases and J shed 9 bases, with 11 bases lying between them. Germline CDR1 and CDR2: DFQATT and SNEGSKA (reference sequence). The CDR3 length is 11 residues.

Here the CDR3 DNA reads TGCAGCGACTGCAGGGGGGATACGCAGTATTTT. The encoded protein is CSDCRGDTQYF. This chain joins TRBV29-1 and TRBJ2-3; 7 bases are a match to TRBD1. CDR3 size: 11 residues. V gave up 7 bases and J gave up 6 bases; unmatched junction bases: 4. CDR1 and CDR2 (germline): SQVTM, ANQGSEA.

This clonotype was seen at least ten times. In nucleotides, the CDR3 is TGCAGCGTTGTGGCAGCGCCTGAGCAGTTCTTC. Amino acids: CSVVAAPEQFF. The J gene is TRBJ2-1, the V gene TRBV29-1, with D uncertain. V was clipped by 4 bases and J by 9 bases, with 10 bases between them. CDR1 SQVTM and CDR2 ANQGSEA come from the germline V gene. The CDR3 has 11 residues.

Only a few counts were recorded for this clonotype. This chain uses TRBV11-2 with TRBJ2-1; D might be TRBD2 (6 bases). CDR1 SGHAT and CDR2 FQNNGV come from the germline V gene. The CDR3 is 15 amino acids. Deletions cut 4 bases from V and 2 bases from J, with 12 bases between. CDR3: CASSSSGGTYNEQFF. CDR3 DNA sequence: TGTGCCAGCAGCTCCTCCGGGGGAACCTACAATGAGCAGTTCTTC.

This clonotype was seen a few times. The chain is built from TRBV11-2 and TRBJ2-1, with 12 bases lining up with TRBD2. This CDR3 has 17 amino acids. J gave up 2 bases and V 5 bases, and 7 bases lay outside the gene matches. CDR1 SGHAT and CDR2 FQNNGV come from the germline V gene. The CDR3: CASSPNGLAGTYNEQFF. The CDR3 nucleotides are TGTGCCAGCAGCCCGAACGGACTAGCGGGGACCTACAATGAGCAGTTCTTC.

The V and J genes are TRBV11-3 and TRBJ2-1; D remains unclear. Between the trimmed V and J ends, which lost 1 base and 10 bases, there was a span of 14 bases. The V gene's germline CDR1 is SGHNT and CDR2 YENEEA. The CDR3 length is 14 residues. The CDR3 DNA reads TGTGCCAGCAGCTTAGTCGGCCGAGTTGGAGAGCAGTTCTTC. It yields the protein CASSLVGRVGEQFF.

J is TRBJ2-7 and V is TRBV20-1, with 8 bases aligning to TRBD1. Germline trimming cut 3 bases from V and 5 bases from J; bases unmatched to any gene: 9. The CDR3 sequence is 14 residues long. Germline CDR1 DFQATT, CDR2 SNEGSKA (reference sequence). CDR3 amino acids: CSASFRGRRNEQYV. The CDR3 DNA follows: TGCAGTGCTAGTTTCAGGGGGCGAAGGAACGAGCAGTACGTC.

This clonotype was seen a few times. The CDR3 nucleotides are TGTGCCACCAGCAGAGCTCCCGGGACTCTGGGCGAGGAGACCCAGTACTTC. Its translation is CATSRAPGTLGEETQYF. The chain links TRBV15 to TRBJ2-5; D perhaps matches TRBD2 (6 bases). Germline CDR1 and CDR2: LNHNV and YYDKDF (reference sequence). This CDR3 comprises 17 residues. Trimming removed 1 base at V and 5 bases at J, with 20 bases between.

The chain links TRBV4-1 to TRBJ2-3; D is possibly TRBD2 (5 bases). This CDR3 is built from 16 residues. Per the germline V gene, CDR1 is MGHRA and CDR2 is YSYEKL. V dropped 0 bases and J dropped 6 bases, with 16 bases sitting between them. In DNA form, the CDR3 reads TGCGCCAGCAGCCAAGAAAATTCCGGGAATGGGGATACGCAGTATTTT. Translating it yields CASSQENSGNGDTQYF.

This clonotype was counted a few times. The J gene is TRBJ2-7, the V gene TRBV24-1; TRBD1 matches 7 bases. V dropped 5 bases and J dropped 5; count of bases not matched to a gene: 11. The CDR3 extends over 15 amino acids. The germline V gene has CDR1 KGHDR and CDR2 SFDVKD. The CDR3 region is CATSGPGARGNEQYV. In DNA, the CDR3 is TGTGCCACCAGTGGGCCCGGGGCCAGGGGGAACGAGCAGTACGTC.

CDR3 sequence reads: CASSGGERLAKNIQYF. In DNA form, the CDR3 reads TGCGCCAGCAGTGGGGGAGAACGACTAGCCAAAAACATTCAGTACTTC. The rearrangement joins TRBV5-1 to TRBJ2-4; D tentatively fits TRBD1 or TRBD2 (5 bases each). Trimming stripped 5 bases from V and 0 bases from J, with 15 bases between. This CDR3 is built from 16 residues. Per the germline V gene, CDR1 is SGHRS and CDR2 is YFSETQ.

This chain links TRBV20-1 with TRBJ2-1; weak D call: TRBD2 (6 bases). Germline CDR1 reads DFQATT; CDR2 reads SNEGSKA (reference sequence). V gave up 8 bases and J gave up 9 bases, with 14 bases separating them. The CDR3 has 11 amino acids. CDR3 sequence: CSRPDGGEQFF. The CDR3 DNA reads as TGCAGTCGCCCGGACGGGGGTGAGCAGTTCTTC.

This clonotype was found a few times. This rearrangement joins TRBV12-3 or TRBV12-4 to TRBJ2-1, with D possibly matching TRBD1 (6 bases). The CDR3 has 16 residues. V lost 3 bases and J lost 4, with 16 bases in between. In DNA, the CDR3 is TGTGCCAGCAGTTTCCGGGGACACCTGGGTTACAATGAGCAGTTCTTC. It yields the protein CASSFRGHLGYNEQFF.